Listed here are 18 T cell receptor beta chains from one sample, sequenced in a study of cytomegalovirus exposure and HLA in healthy donors. The PCR had 60 Vbeta and 13 Jbeta primers. The assay was immunoSEQ multiplex PCR, and TCRdb's table has in-frame clones only and misses some. The sample consists of 210,000 or so clones, roughly 84% of them appearing once. The sample taken for sequencing was PBMCs. The source is a girl aged 5 to 17 in good health and CMV-seronegative.

Concerning this clone: One end of the junction fails to match germline, which may point to a read error. The V and J genes are TRBV7-7 and TRBJ2-7; tentatively, D is TRBD1 (6 bases). This CDR3 has 14 residues. Germline V gives CDR1 SSHAT, CDR2 FNYEAQ (reference sequence). The CDR3 bases are TGTGCTAGCAGCTTAGATCCAGGGGAATCGCGGCAGTACTTC. Protein product: CASSLDPGESRQYF.

The CDR3 nucleotides are TGTGCCAGCAGCTTGAGGGAACCGTCTGGAAACACCATATATTTT. Amino acids: CASSLREPSGNTIYF. The V call is TRBV7-9, the J call TRBJ1-3; unclear D gene. The CDR3 loop spans 15 amino acids. Trimming left V 3 bases short and J 1 base short, with 10 bases between. Germline V gene lookup returns CDR1 SEHNR and CDR2 FQNEAQ (reference sequence).

V gene TRBV5-1 combines with J gene TRBJ1-1; D may be TRBD1 (6 bases). The CDR3 runs to 12 residues. Deletions cut 5 bases from V and 13 bases from J, with 18 bases between. The germline CDR1 and CDR2 sequences are SGHRS and YFSETQ. The CDR3 DNA reads TGCGCCAGCAGTCGCCCTAACAGGGAAAGTTTCTTT. Its protein is CASSRPNRESFF. Filled out from reference TRBV5-1 and TRBJ1-1, the complete variable domain reads KAGVTQTPRYLIKTRGQQVTLSCSPISGHRSVSWYQQTPGQGLQFLFEYFSETQRNKGNFPGRFSGRQFSNSRSEMNVSTLELGDSALYLCASSRPNRESFFGQGTRLTVV.

V usage is TRBV6-1 and J usage is TRBJ2-1; TRBD1 might be the D (5 bases). Germline V gives CDR1 MNHNS, CDR2 SASEGT. This CDR3 has 12 amino acids. V lost 4 bases, J lost 8 bases, and 9 bases lay in between. CDR3 amino acids: CASSGVGDEQFF. The CDR3 DNA is TGTGCCAGCAGTGGAGTAGGGGATGAGCAGTTCTTC.

This clone has more than one count but fewer than ten. This chain connects TRBV5-4 to TRBJ2-2; D unresolved. V lost 1 base and J 8 bases, leaving 6 bases between the germline ends. Germline loops: CDR1 SGHNT, CDR2 YYREEE (reference sequence). The CDR3 has 12 residues. The CDR3 region has the DNA TGTGCCAGCAGCTTGTGGCCAGGGGAGCTGTTTTTT. Amino acids: CASSLWPGELFF.

This clone has just a few counts. This chain connects TRBV7-9 to TRBJ2-4; a weak D match, TRBD1 (6 bases). Germline-derived CDR1 and CDR2 are SEHNR and FQNEAQ (reference sequence). This CDR3 contains 14 residues. V lost 1 base to trimming and J lost 12 bases, with 16 bases between them. The CDR3 is CASSLGSGVRSQYF. The DNA of the CDR3 is TGTGCCAGCAGCTTAGGATCAGGGGTTAGGAGTCAGTACTTC.

The J gene is TRBJ1-1, the V gene TRBV2; the D is unclear. Germline values: CDR1 SNHLY, CDR2 FYNNEI. This CDR3 is built from 11 residues. V was clipped by 3 bases and J by 7 bases, with 6 bases between them. Written as DNA, the CDR3 is TGTGCCAGCAGTGAGGCGGTTGAAGCTTTCTTT. Translation: CASSEAVEAFF.

The V gene is TRBV2, the J gene TRBJ1-4, with TRBD1 identical over 8 bases. The J segment lost 6 bases and the V segment lost 7 bases, leaving 7 bases of the junction unmatched. Per germline, CDR1 SNHLY and CDR2 FYNNEI. CDR3 length equals 14 residues. The CDR3 sequence is CASKIRGQDEKLFF. CDR3 DNA: TGTGCCAGCAAAATCAGGGGGCAAGATGAAAAACTGTTTTTT.

The rearrangement links TRBV9 to TRBJ1-3, with 8 bases identical to TRBD1. V gave up 3 bases and J gave up 0 bases; unmatched junction bases: 5. CDR1 and CDR2 from the germline V gene are SGDLS and YYNGEE. CDR3 length: 16 residues. The CDR3 is CASSARGQGSGNTIYF. CDR3 nucleotides: TGTGCCAGCAGCGCGAGAGGACAGGGCTCTGGAAACACCATATATTTT.

This clone was detected only once. Germline is not matched at one junction end, which may reflect a read error. This chain uses TRBV5-1 with TRBJ2-7; a weak D match, TRBD1 (6 bases). Germline CDR1 SGHRS, CDR2 YFSETQ. The CDR3 loop spans 13 amino acids. Written as DNA, the CDR3 is TGCGCCAGCAGATGGGGACACGGCTACGAGCAGCACTTC. This translates into CASRWGHGYEQHF.

Of note for this clone: Other DNA sequences from this sample encode an identical CDR3 as well. This chain uses TRBV7-9 with TRBJ2-7; 9 bases are shared with TRBD1. J lost 2 bases, V lost 3 bases, and 2 bases had no gene match. The CDR3 extends over 14 amino acids. CDR1 is SEHNR and CDR2 is FQNEAQ in the germline V gene (reference sequence). CDR3 protein: CASSFDRGAYEQYF. The CDR3 DNA reads TGTGCCAGCAGCTTTGACAGGGGGGCCTACGAGCAGTACTTC.

The chain couples TRBV2 to TRBJ1-2; D uncertain. Trimming took off 8 bases at V and 3 bases at J, with 22 bases between the two ends. CDR1 is SNHLY and CDR2 is FYNNEI in the germline V gene. CDR3 size: 16 residues. The CDR3 region is CASVFENSSTDYGYTF. The CDR3 nucleotides are TGTGCCAGCGTTTTTGAGAACAGTTCCACTGACTATGGCTACACCTTC.

This rearrangement joins TRBV11-3 to TRBJ2-3; maybe TRBD1 (5 bases). CDR3 length: 15 residues. Between the trimmed V and J ends, which lost 2 bases and 0 bases, there was a span of 9 bases. Germline V lookup: CDR1 SGHNT, CDR2 YENEEA. DNA for the CDR3: TGTGCCAGCAGCTTACAGACAGCTAGCACAGATACGCAGTATTTT. Amino acid sequence: CASSLQTASTDTQYF.

The chain couples TRBV7-9 to TRBJ1-1; D remains unclear. This CDR3 is built from 13 residues. V gave up 3 bases and J gave up 7 bases, with 12 bases separating them. Per germline, CDR1 SEHNR and CDR2 FQNEAQ (reference sequence). For the CDR3, the DNA is TGTGCCAGCAGCTTTTTCGGGGAGGATGAAGCTTTCTTT. This translates into CASSFFGEDEAFF.

The V gene is TRBV10-3, the J gene TRBJ1-2, with D possibly being TRBD1 (5 bases). The CDR3 length is 13 residues. Deletions cut 7 bases from V and 6 bases from J, with 15 bases between. Looked up from germline, CDR1 is ENHRY and CDR2 is SYGVKD. The CDR3 is CAINRGVADGYTF. In DNA, the CDR3 is TGTGCCATCAATCGGGGGGTAGCGGATGGCTACACCTTC.

The V gene is TRBV11-1, the J gene TRBJ2-2, with a weak D call TRBD1 (5 bases). The CDR3 has 15 amino acids. Germline CDR1 reads SGHAT; CDR2 reads FQDESV (reference sequence). With 5 bases removed from V and 5 bases from J, the gap between germline ends came to 15 bases. The CDR3 coding sequence is TGTGCCAGCAGCCCCGCCGACAGTTGGACCGGGGAGCTGTTTTTT. It specifies CASSPADSWTGELFF.

This clone was observed a few times. The rearrangement links TRBV20-1 to TRBJ1-2, with D uncertain. Germline V gene lookup returns CDR1 DFQATT and CDR2 SNEGSKA (reference sequence). Trimming shortened V by 2 bases and J by 4 bases, and 5 bases separated the two germline ends. CDR3 length: 11 residues. CDR3 sequence reads: CSARSGYGYTF. DNA of the CDR3: TGCAGTGCTAGATCCGGCTATGGCTACACCTTC.

The chain has TRBV4-2 and TRBJ1-1; tentative D call: TRBD1 (5 bases). In germline, CDR1 is LGHNA, CDR2 YNFKEQ. The CDR3 is 16 amino acids. Trimming left V 0 bases short and J 1 base short, with 12 bases between. DNA for the CDR3: TGTGCCAGCAGCCAAGAATGGGGCAGCCGGAACACTGAAGCTTTCTTT. It encodes CASSQEWGSRNTEAFF.